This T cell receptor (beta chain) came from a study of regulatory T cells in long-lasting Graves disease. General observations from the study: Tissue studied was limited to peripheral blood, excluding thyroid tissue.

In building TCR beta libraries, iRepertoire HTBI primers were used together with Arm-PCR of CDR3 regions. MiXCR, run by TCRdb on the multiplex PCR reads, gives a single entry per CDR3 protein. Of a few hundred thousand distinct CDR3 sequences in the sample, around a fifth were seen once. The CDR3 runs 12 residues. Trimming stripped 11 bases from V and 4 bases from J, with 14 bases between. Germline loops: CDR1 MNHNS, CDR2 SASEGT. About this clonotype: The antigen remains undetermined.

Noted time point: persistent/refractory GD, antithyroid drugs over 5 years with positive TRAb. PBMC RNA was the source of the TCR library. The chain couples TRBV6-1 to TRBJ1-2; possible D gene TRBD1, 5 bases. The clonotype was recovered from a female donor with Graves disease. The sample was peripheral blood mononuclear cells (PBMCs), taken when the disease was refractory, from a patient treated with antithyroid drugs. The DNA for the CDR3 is TGTGCCGTGCCACCCGGGGCCTATGGCTACACCTTC. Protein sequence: CAVPPGAYGYTF.